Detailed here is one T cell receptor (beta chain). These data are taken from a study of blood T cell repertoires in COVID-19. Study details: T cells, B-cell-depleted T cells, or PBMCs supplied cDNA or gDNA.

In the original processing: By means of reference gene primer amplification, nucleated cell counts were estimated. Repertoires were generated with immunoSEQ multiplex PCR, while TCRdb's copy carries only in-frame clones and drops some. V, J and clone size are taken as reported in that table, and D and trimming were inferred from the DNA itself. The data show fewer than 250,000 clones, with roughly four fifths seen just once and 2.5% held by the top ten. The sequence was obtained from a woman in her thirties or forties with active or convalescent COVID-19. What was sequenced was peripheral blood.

CDR3 coding DNA: TGCGCCAGCAGCCAGGGGGGGACAGGGGCAGGGGCCAACGTCCTGACTTTC. Amino acids: CASSQGGTGAGANVLTF. V gene TRBV4-1 combines with J gene TRBJ2-6; TRBD1 agrees at 10 bases. The CDR3 covers 17 residues. Germline CDR1 reads MGHRA; CDR2 reads YSYEKL. V shed 3 bases, J shed 4 bases, and the junction held 6 bases outside the gene matches.